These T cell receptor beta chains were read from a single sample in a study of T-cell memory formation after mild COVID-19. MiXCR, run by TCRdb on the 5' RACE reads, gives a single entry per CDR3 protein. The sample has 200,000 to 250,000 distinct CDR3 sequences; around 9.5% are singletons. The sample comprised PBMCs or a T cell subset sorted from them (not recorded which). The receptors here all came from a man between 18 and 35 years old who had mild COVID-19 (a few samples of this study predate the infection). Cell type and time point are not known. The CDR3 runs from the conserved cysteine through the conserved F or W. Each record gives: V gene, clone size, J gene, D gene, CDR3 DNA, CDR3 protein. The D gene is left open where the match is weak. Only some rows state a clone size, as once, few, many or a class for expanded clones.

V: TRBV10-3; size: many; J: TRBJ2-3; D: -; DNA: TGTGCCATCCATCCAGGACGGGGGGCGTCCACAGATACGCAGTATTTT; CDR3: CAIHPGRGASTDTQYF
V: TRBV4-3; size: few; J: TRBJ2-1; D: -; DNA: TGCGCCAGCAGCCAGGAACCCCCCTCAAGGGGCGGGGGCCGTCAGAAACATGAGCAGTTCTTC; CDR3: CASSQEPPSRGGGRQKHEQFF
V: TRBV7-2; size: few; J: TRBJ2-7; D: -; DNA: TGTGCCAGCAGCTTAGTGGCGCTCTCCAAAAGCCTCTACGAGCAGTACTTC; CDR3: CASSLVALSKSLYEQYF
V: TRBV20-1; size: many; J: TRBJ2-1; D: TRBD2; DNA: TGCAGTGCTAGTCGACTAGCGGGGGGTAATGAGCAGTTCTTC; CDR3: CSASRLAGGNEQFF
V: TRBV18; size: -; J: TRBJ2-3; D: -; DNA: TGTGCCAGCTCACCACGGAGGAGCACAGATACGCAGTATTTT; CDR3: CASSPRRSTDTQYF
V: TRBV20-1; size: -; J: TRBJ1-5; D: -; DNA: TGCAGTGCTATTCAGATCCAGGGTACGGGTACTGGCAATCAGCCCCAGCATTTT; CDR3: CSAIQIQGTGTGNQPQHF
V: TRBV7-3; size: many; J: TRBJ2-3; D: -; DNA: TGTGCCAGCAGCCCTCGACCTGGCGGTACGCAGTATTTT; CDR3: CASSPRPGGTQYF
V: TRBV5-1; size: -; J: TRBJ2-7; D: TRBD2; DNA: TGCGCCAGCAGCGATCCCACTAGCGGGGGCTACGAGCAGTACTTC; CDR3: CASSDPTSGGYEQYF
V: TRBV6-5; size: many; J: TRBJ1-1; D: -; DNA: TGTGCCAGCAGTCGCTACGGGACGGGGGTTAACGCTGAAGCTTTCTTT; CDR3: CASSRYGTGVNAEAFF
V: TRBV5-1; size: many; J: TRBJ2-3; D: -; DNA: TGCGCCAGCAGCTTGGAGGGGCGCCGGTATTTT; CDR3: CASSLEGRRYF
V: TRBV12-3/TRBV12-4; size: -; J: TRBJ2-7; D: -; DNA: TGTGCCAGCAGTTTATGGTCGCTGGGGACCTACGAGCAGTACTTC; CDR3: CASSLWSLGTYEQYF
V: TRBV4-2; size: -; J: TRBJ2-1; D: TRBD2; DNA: TGTGCCAGCAGCCAAGTCGGGGAGGGGCCAAGGAATGAGCAGTTCTTC; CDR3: CASSQVGEGPRNEQFF
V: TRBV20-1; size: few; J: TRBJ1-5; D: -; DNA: TGCAGTGCCCGTCTAGGCGGGGCCAATCAGCCCCAGCATTTT; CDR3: CSARLGGANQPQHF
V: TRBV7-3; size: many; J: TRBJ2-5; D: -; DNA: TGTGCCAGCAGCCTCTACGTCGGAGGGGACCAAGAGACCCAGTACTTC; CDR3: CASSLYVGGDQETQYF
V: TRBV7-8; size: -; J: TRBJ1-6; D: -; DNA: TGTGCCAGCAGCTTACTTTCGGGAAGCTCCTATAATTCACCCCTCCACTTT; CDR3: CASSLLSGSSYNSPLHF
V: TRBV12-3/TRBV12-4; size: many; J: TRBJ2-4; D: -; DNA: TGTGCCAGCAGTCCCGGGGCCCTAGCCAAAAACATTCAGTACTTC; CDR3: CASSPGALAKNIQYF
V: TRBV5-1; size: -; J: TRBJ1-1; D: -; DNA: TGCGCCAGCACCCAGGGGTTAATGAACACTGAAGCTTTCTTT; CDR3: CASTQGLMNTEAFF
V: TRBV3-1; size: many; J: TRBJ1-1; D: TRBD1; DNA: TGTGCCAGCAGCCAAGGCGGGGGACAGATAAAAGGGGAAGCTTTCTTT; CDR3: CASSQGGGQIKGEAFF
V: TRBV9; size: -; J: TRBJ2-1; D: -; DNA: TGTGCCAGCAGCGTAGAGCAGGTCGGTGAGCAGTTCTTC; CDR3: CASSVEQVGEQFF
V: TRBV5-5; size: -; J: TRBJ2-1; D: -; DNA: TGTGCCAGCAGCCCCAGACTAGACGGTGAGCAGTTCTTC; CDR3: CASSPRLDGEQFF
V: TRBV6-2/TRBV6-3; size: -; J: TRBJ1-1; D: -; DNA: TGTGCCAGCAGTTACTCTAACACTGAAGCTTTCTTT; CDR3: CASSYSNTEAFF
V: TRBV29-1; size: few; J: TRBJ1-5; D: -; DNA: TGCAGCGTTTCCCGGGGGAGCAATCAGCCCCAGCATTTT; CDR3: CSVSRGSNQPQHF
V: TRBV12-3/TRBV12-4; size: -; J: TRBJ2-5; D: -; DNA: TGTGCCAGCAGTAACGATCACTGGGAGACCCAGTACTTC; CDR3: CASSNDHWETQYF
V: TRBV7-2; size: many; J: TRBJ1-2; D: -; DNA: TGTGCCAGCAGCTTAAATACGTTGGATGGCTACACCTTC; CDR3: CASSLNTLDGYTF
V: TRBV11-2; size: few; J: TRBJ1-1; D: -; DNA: TGTGCCAGCAGCTTAGCGAACAGGGCGGTGAACACTGAAGCTTTCTTT; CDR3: CASSLANRAVNTEAFF
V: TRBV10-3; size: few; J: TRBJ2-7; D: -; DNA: TGTGCCATCAGGCAGACAGGGACTGTTTACGAGCAGTACTTC; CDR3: CAIRQTGTVYEQYF
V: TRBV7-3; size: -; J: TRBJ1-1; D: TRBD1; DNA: TGTGCCAGCAGCTTGGCGCAGGGGGGTAGAGCTTTCTTT; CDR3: CASSLAQGGRAFF
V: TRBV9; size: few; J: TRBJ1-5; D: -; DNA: TGTGCCAGCAGCGCGGGGGGAACTACCAATCAGCCCCAGCATTTT; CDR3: CASSAGGTTNQPQHF
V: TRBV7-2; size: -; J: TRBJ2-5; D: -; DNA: TGTGCCAGCAGCGGGGGGGGCCGGGAGACCCAGTACTTC; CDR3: CASSGGGRETQYF
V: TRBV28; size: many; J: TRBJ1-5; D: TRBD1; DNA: TGTGCCAGCAGTAGGACAGGGGGCGATGGCAATCAGCCCCAGCATTTT; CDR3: CASSRTGGDGNQPQHF
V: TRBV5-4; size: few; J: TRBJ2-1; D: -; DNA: TGTGCCAGCAGCTTGGCCCCTGCCAACAATGAGCAGTTCTTC; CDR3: CASSLAPANNEQFF
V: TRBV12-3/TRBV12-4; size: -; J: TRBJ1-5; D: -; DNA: TGTGCCAGCAGCTTCATCGGGGGTGAGCAGCCCCAGCATTTT; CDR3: CASSFIGGEQPQHF
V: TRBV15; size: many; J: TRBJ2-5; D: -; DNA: TGTGCCACCAGCAGAGTTCAAGAGACCCAGTACTTC; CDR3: CATSRVQETQYF
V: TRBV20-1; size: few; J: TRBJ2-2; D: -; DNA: TGCAGTGCTAGAGAAGGTGCATCGACCGGGGAGCTGTTTTTT; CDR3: CSAREGASTGELFF
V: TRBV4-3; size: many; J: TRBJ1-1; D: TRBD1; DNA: TGCGCCAGCAGCCGAACAGGGGGCGCCGACACTGAAGCTTTCTTT; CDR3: CASSRTGGADTEAFF
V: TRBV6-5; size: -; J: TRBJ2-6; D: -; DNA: TGTGCCAGCAGAACGACAGCCACTGGGGCCAACGTCCTGACTTTC; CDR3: CASRTTATGANVLTF
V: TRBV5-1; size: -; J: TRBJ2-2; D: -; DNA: TGCGCCAGCAGCATGGGGGGAATCACCGGGGAGCTGTTTTTT; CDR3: CASSMGGITGELFF
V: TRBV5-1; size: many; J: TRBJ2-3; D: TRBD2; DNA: TGCGCCAGCAGCTCCGCGACTAGCGGGGGGGCAGATACGCAGTATTTT; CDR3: CASSSATSGGADTQYF
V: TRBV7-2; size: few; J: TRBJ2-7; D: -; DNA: TGTGCCAGCAGCCGAGGGTCGGGAGAGGGTATTTTGGGTAACTACGAGCAGTACTTC; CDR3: CASSRGSGEGILGNYEQYF
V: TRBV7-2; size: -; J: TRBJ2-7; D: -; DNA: TGTGCCAGCAGCTTAGAACAGGGCGGGGGCTACGAGCAGTACTTC; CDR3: CASSLEQGGGYEQYF
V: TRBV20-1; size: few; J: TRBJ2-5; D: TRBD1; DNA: TGCAGTGCTAGAGGGACAGGGGGTTTACGGGAGACCCAGTACTTC; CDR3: CSARGTGGLRETQYF
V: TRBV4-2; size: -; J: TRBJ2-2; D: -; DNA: TGTGCCAGCAGCCAAGCGGAGAGGAACACCGGGGAGCTGTTTTTT; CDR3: CASSQAERNTGELFF
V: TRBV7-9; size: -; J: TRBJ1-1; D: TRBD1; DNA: TGTGCCAGCAGCCCGCGGACAGGGTGGGAGAACACTGAAGCTTTCTTT; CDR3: CASSPRTGWENTEAFF
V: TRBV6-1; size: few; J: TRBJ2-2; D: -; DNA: TGTGCCAGCAGATCGGACACGACCGGGGAGCTGTTTTTT; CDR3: CASRSDTTGELFF
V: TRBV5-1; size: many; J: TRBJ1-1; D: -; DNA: TGCGCCAGCACCCCCACGACAGGCAACACTGAAGCTTTCTTT; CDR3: CASTPTTGNTEAFF
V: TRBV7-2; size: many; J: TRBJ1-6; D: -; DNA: TGTGCCAGCAGCTTAAGGCAGGCTAATTCACCCCTCCACTTT; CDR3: CASSLRQANSPLHF
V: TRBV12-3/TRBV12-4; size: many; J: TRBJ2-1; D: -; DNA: TGTGCCAGCAGTCAAGGGGGCGGGGGCGCACAAAATGAGCAGTTCTTC; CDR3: CASSQGGGGAQNEQFF
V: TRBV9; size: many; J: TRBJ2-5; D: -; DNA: TGTGCCAGCAGCGTAGCCGGGGGCCTCCAAGAGACCCAGTACTTC; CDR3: CASSVAGGLQETQYF